This passage covers 32 T cell receptor beta chains from one sample sequenced in a study of immune heterogeneity within non-small cell lung tumors. Amplification of TCR beta CDR3 was performed by multiplex PCR with 32 V and 13 J primers. TCRdb independently ran MiXCR on the multiplex PCR reads; one entry per CDR3 protein. This table has 20,000 to 25,000 distinct CDR3 sequences, less than 35% appearing once. Samples each supplied around 600 ng of bulk tumor genomic DNA as template. Multiple biopsies spaced far apart were taken from each primary tumor during surgery. It was patients with untreated, newly diagnosed non-small cell lung cancer who underwent curative surgery. Sequencing input: lung tumor tissue. These receptors were taken from a man aged 40-55 years with non-small cell lung cancer.

This clonotype was seen only a few times. The chain employs TRBV4-3 and TRBJ2-6; 10 nucleotides align to TRBD1. The CDR3 runs 19 residues. V shed 4 bases, J shed 0 bases, and the junction held 9 bases outside the gene matches. The germline CDR1 and CDR2 sequences are LGHNA and YSLEER. This CDR3 is CASSRYGQGEASGANVLTF. Here the CDR3 DNA reads TGCGCCAGCAGCCGATACGGACAGGGGGAGGCCTCTGGGGCCAACGTCCTGACTTTC.

The chain recombines TRBV13 with TRBJ2-7; 11 bases are shared with TRBD2. Germline V lookup: CDR1 PRHDT, CDR2 FYEKMQ (reference sequence). V dropped 6 bases and J dropped 4; count of bases not matched to a gene: 14. The CDR3 has 17 residues. Here the CDR3 reads CASRSAPGLAVPYEQYF. The CDR3 DNA reads as TGTGCCAGCAGGTCCGCTCCGGGACTAGCGGTACCGTACGAGCAGTACTTC.

The V call is TRBV5-4, the J call TRBJ2-5; D is ambiguous. The CDR3 consists of 13 residues. Trimming took off 7 bases at V and 5 bases at J, with 15 bases between the two ends. Germline assignment: CDR1 SGHNT and CDR2 YYREEE (reference sequence). This chain's CDR3 is CASSLGVEETQYF. The CDR3 DNA sequence: TGTGCCAGCTCCCTTGGGGTCGAGGAGACCCAGTACTTC.

This chain uses TRBV14 with TRBJ1-1, with TRBD1 matching 7 bases. Losses at the gene ends were 4 bases for V and 3 bases for J; bases not matched to a gene: 8. The CDR3 has 15 residues. Germline V gives CDR1 SGHDN, CDR2 FVKESK. Here the CDR3 DNA reads TGTGCCAGCAGCCCGGGACAGTTGGGTCACACTGAAGCTTTCTTT. Amino acids: CASSPGQLGHTEAFF. Full variable domain (remainder filled in from reference TRBV14 and TRBJ1-1): EAGVTQFPSHSVIEKGQTVTLRCDPISGHDNLYWYRRVMGKEIKFLLHFVKESKQDESGMPNNRFLAERTGGTYSTLKVQPAELEDSGVYFCASSPGQLGHTEAFFGQGTRLTVV.

This clonotype is termed medium-sized (0.01 to 0.1%). The chain has TRBV6-1 and TRBJ2-7; D remains ambiguous. The CDR3 runs 15 residues. In germline, CDR1 is MNHNS, CDR2 SASEGT. V was clipped by 4 bases and J by 2 bases, with 15 bases between them. The CDR3 sequence is CASSARLERPYEQYF. Written as DNA, the CDR3 is TGTGCCAGCAGTGCCAGACTTGAGAGGCCCTACGAGCAGTACTTC.

In the case of this clonotype: A much bigger clone sits one base away, suggesting this may be a read error. The rearrangement uses TRBV15 and TRBJ1-2; D not resolved. The V gene's germline CDR1 is LNHNV and CDR2 YYDKDF (reference sequence). V dropped 1 base and J dropped 4 bases, with 13 bases sitting between them. This CDR3 is built from 15 residues. CDR3 in DNA: TGTGCCACCAGCAGAGGTCCCTCCGAGATCTATGGCTACACCTTC. It translates to CATSRGPSEIYGYTF.

Points on this clonotype: Mismatch with germline at one junction end may stem from a read error. The chain uses TRBV12-3 or TRBV12-4 and TRBJ1-1, with no clear D. The length of the CDR3 is 14 residues. The DNA of the CDR3 is TGTGCCAGCAGTTTGAGCTACTGGAACACTGAAGCTCTCTTT. Its protein is CASSLSYWNTEALF.

This clonotype has ten or more counts. The J gene is TRBJ2-7, the V gene TRBV6-2 or TRBV6-3, with TRBD1 matching over 8 bases. With 2 bases clipped from V and 3 bases from J, the junction kept 15 bases outside the gene matches. This CDR3 region has 18 residues. The germline V gene has CDR1 MNHEY and CDR2 SVGEGT. CDR3 coding DNA: TGTGCCAGCAGTTACCCGAGACAGGGGACACAGCACGTCTACGAGCAGTACTTC. This sequence encodes CASSYPRQGTQHVYEQYF.

This chain connects TRBV27 to TRBJ2-2; 7 bases map to TRBD1. CDR1 and CDR2 from the germline V gene are MNHEY and SMNVEV (reference sequence). The CDR3 loop spans 17 amino acids. V lost 2 bases and J lost 3; bases outside the gene matches: 9. In DNA form, the CDR3 reads TGTGCCAGCAGTTTAAGGGGGCGTAAGTCGGACACCGGGGAGCTGTTTTTT. This encodes CASSLRGRKSDTGELFF.

In its sample, this clonotype is medium-sized. The rearrangement links TRBV6-5 to TRBJ1-5; maybe TRBD1 (6 bases). V dropped 2 bases and J dropped 7 bases, with 9 bases sitting between them. Germline CDR1 MNHEY, CDR2 SVGAGI. This CDR3 region has 13 residues. The CDR3 loop reads CASSYGGAQPQHF. Here the CDR3 DNA reads TGTGCCAGCAGTTACGGGGGGGCGCAGCCCCAGCATTTT.

Concerning this clonotype itself: It may be a read error: a sequence one base away is much more abundant. This chain connects TRBV29-1 to TRBJ1-1; D not resolved. Germline-derived CDR1 and CDR2 are SQVTM and ANQGSEA. The CDR3 totals 13 residues. CDR3: CIVVTSPGTEAFF. The CDR3 nucleotides are TGCATCGTTGTGACCAGCCCTGGTACTGAAGCTTTCTTT.

By frequency in the sample, this clonotype is medium-sized (0.01 to 0.1%). The chain uses TRBV3-1 and TRBJ1-2; D is unresolved. V was shortened by 3 bases and J by 0 bases, with 14 bases between the two germline ends. Germline V lookup: CDR1 LGHDT, CDR2 YNNKEL (reference sequence). The CDR3 is 16 residues long. This chain's CDR3 is CASSQKPGRANYGYTF. In DNA form, the CDR3 reads TGTGCCAGCAGCCAGAAGCCGGGCCGAGCTAACTATGGCTACACCTTC.

Judged by abundance, this clonotype is medium-sized (0.01 to 0.1%). This chain joins TRBV10-3 and TRBJ2-7; the match to TRBD2 covers 13 bases. J gave up 6 bases and V 3 bases, and 5 bases lay outside the gene matches. The CDR3 sequence is 15 residues long. Germline V gene lookup returns CDR1 ENHRY and CDR2 SYGVKD. CDR3 in amino acids: CAISERTSGRSEQYF. The CDR3 coding sequence is TGTGCCATCAGTGAAAGGACTAGCGGGAGATCCGAGCAGTACTTC.

The CDR3 spells CASSDSGNEQFF. Written as DNA, the CDR3 is TGTGCCAGCAGCGACAGCGGCAATGAGCAGTTCTTC. V is TRBV12-3 or TRBV12-4 and J is TRBJ2-1; D tentatively reads TRBD1 or TRBD2 (5 bases each). The V end lost 6 bases, the J end lost 6 bases, and 9 bases lay between the germline ends. This CDR3 is 12 amino acids long.

The chain uses TRBV7-9 and TRBJ2-2; 13 bases line up with TRBD2. Looked up from germline, CDR1 is SEHNR and CDR2 is FQNEAQ (reference sequence). This CDR3 spans 15 amino acids. The junction had 4 bases not matched to a gene; V was cut back by 5 bases and J by 7 bases. The CDR3 region is CASSVRLAGGGELFF. Written as DNA, the CDR3 is TGTGCCAGCAGCGTAAGACTAGCGGGAGGCGGGGAGCTGTTTTTT.

Concerning this clonotype itself: This may arise from a read error, as a much more abundant clone is one base away. The chain carries TRBV7-9 and TRBJ2-7; 10 bases are shared with TRBD1. The CDR3 sequence is 15 residues long. V dropped 5 bases and J dropped 1; count of bases not matched to a gene: 5. Germline CDR1 is SEHNR and CDR2 is FQNEAQ (reference sequence). CDR3 DNA sequence: TGTGCCAGCAGCCCTGGGACAGGGGCGTCCTACGAGCAGTACTTC. Its translation: CASSPGTGASYEQYF.

This clonotype was recorded a few times. The chain links TRBV6-6 to TRBJ2-7; 10 bases agree with TRBD2. Unmatched junction bases numbered 5, after V lost 2 bases and J lost 1 base. The CDR3 spans 16 residues. In germline, CDR1 is MNHNY, CDR2 SVGAGI (reference sequence). The CDR3 spells CASSYQSGRGSYEQYF. CDR3 sequence (DNA): TGTGCCAGCAGTTACCAAAGCGGGAGGGGTTCCTACGAGCAGTACTTC.

The chain couples TRBV6-1 to TRBJ1-1; 11 nucleotides align to TRBD1. From germline, CDR1 is MNHNS and CDR2 SASEGT. V trimming: 7 bases; J trimming: 7 bases; junction bases outside the gene matches: 8. The CDR3 covers 14 residues. The CDR3 DNA reads TGTGCCAGCATTCCCCTCGGGACAGGGGGTGAAGCTTTCTTT. Its protein product is CASIPLGTGGEAFF.

This clonotype qualifies as medium-sized. The gene calls are TRBV12-3 or TRBV12-4 and TRBJ2-1; possible D gene TRBD1, 6 bases. V lost 6 bases and J 10 bases, leaving 22 bases between the germline ends. The CDR3 runs to 15 residues. CDR3 sequence (DNA): TGTGCCAGCAGACGGACGGACAGTCTGTTAGGCGAGCAGTTCTTC. It specifies CASRRTDSLLGEQFF.

This clonotype is labeled medium-sized. The CDR3 loop is CASSRGQNNSPLHF. For the CDR3, the DNA is TGTGCCAGCAGTCGAGGACAGAATAATTCACCCCTCCACTTT. The chain combines TRBV2 with TRBJ1-6; TRBD1 is a possible D gene (6 bases). Germline V CDR1 and CDR2: SNHLY, FYNNEI. The CDR3 has 14 residues. Between the trimmed V and J ends, which lost 5 bases and 5 bases, there was a span of 10 bases.

This clonotype was observed a handful of times. The rearrangement uses TRBV6-2 or TRBV6-3 and TRBJ2-2; D is uncertain. This CDR3 is 17 amino acids long. V dropped 5 bases and J dropped 6 bases, with 22 bases sitting between them. CDR1 is MNHEY and CDR2 is SVGEGT in the germline V gene. The CDR3 spells CASSARRISQLPGELFF. CDR3 coding DNA: TGTGCCAGCAGTGCCCGAAGGATTTCACAACTCCCCGGGGAGCTGTTTTTT.

This clonotype is classed as medium-sized. This sequence joins TRBV7-9 and TRBJ1-1, with D perhaps matching TRBD1 (5 bases). The germline gives CDR1 SEHNR, CDR2 FQNEAQ (reference sequence). The CDR3 loop spans 17 amino acids. V lost 0 bases and J 1 base, leaving 15 bases between the germline ends. CDR3 residues: CASSLAGLPGGNTEAFF. The CDR3 DNA reads TGTGCCAGCAGCTTAGCGGGGCTCCCCGGGGGGAACACTGAAGCTTTCTTT.

This chain joins TRBV6-1 and TRBJ1-4, with D possibly TRBD1 on 6 matching bases. Germline CDR1 MNHNS, CDR2 SASEGT. Trimming left V 6 bases short and J 8 bases short, with 16 bases between. The CDR3 loop spans 14 amino acids. The CDR3 protein is CASSLPGHPEKLFF. CDR3 nucleotide sequence: TGTGCCAGCAGCCTTCCGGGACACCCAGAAAAACTGTTTTTT.

This clonotype was observed a handful of times. The chain has TRBV10-2 and TRBJ1-3; D is unresolved. The CDR3 consists of 14 residues. The ends were cut back, 3 bases at V and 4 bases at J, with 10 bases in the middle. Germline lookup yields CDR1 WSHSY and CDR2 SAAADI. In DNA form, the CDR3 reads TGCGCCAGCAGTGATCCCGGGTTAGGAAACACCATATATTTT. Translating it yields CASSDPGLGNTIYF.

The genes are TRBV10-3 and TRBJ1-2; 8 bases line up with TRBD1. Losses at the gene ends were 0 bases for V and 5 bases for J; bases not matched to a gene: 11. CDR1 and CDR2 (germline): ENHRY, SYGVKD. This CDR3 contains 17 residues. The CDR3 DNA sequence: TGTGCCATCAGTGAGTCATCAGGACAGGGACGATTTTATGGCTACACCTTC. Its protein is CAISESSGQGRFYGYTF.

The chain has TRBV5-5 and TRBJ1-1; no definite D call. The V and J ends lost 3 bases and 1 base respectively, with 13 bases between them. CDR1 and CDR2 from the germline V gene are SGHKS and YYEKEE (reference sequence). The length of the CDR3 is 15 residues. The CDR3 reads CASSSEDTPNTEAFF. CDR3 coding DNA: TGTGCCAGCAGCTCGGAAGACACCCCGAACACTGAAGCTTTCTTT. Full variable domain (outside the CDR3, taken from reference TRBV5-5 and TRBJ1-1): DAGVTQSPTHLIKTRGQQVTLRCSPISGHKSVSWYQQVLGQGPQFIFQYYEKEERGRGNFPDRFSARQFPNYSSELNVNALLLGDSALYLCASSSEDTPNTEAFFGQGTRLTVV.

Points on this clonotype: Since a much larger clone is just one base distant, this may be a read error. The chain couples TRBV27 to TRBJ2-3; 7 nucleotides match TRBD1. This CDR3 has 16 amino acids. Germline CDR1 reads MNHEY; CDR2 reads SMNVEV (reference sequence). The CDR3 here is CASIKTLTGSTGTQYF. The CDR3 coding sequence is TGTGCCAGCATCAAGACCCTGACAGGGAGCACAGGTACGCAGTATTTT.

This sequence joins TRBV4-1 and TRBJ1-1; D not certain. With 1 base removed from V and 1 base from J, the gap between germline ends came to 10 bases. Germline CDR1 and CDR2: MGHRA and YSYEKL. CDR3 length: 15 amino acids. For the CDR3, the DNA is TGCGCCAGCAGCCAAGGAGGTCCGGCGAACACTGAAGCTTTCTTT. It codes for CASSQGGPANTEAFF.

The rearrangement links TRBV6-5 to TRBJ1-6; D is unclear. Germline CDR1 MNHEY, CDR2 SVGAGI. The CDR3 has 17 amino acids. V gave up 2 bases and J gave up 4 bases, with 15 bases separating them. CDR3 loop: CASSYGGPPRYNSPLHF. The CDR3 DNA reads TGTGCCAGCAGTTACGGTGGGCCCCCTCGGTATAATTCACCCCTCCACTTT.

This chain uses TRBV6-6 with TRBJ2-1; D gene uncertain. Germline CDR1 and CDR2: MNHNY and SVGAGI (reference sequence). There are 13 residues in the CDR3. Trimming took 0 bases from V and 7 from J, leaving 7 bases between them. In nucleotides, the CDR3 is TGTGCCAGCAGTTACTCGAATCAGAATGAGCAGTTCTTC. Its protein product is CASSYSNQNEQFF.

In this sample, this clonotype turned up a few times. The gene calls are TRBV7-2 and TRBJ2-3; D could derive from TRBD1 or TRBD2 (5 bases each). The CDR3 sequence is 16 residues long. Germline values: CDR1 SGHTA, CDR2 FQGNSA. The V end was cut by 7 bases, the J end by 4 bases, with 21 bases between. The CDR3 DNA is TGTGCCAGCACCTTTCATGGTGGGGGTCTCCCAGATACGCAGTATTTT. Translated: CASTFHGGGLPDTQYF.

For this clonotype: A much larger clone lies one base from this, so it may be a read error. The genes are TRBV6-1 and TRBJ2-7, with D perhaps TRBD2 (5 bases). The germline gives CDR1 MNHNS, CDR2 SASEGT. The CDR3 has 13 residues. This chain's CDR3 is CASTGEGDYEQCF. The DNA for the CDR3 is TGTGCCAGCACTGGCGAGGGAGACTACGAGCAGTGCTTC.